The T cell receptor (beta chain) under discussion was sequenced for a study of response to subunit inactivated influenza vaccine. Worth noting for this clonotype: Its target is not known.

TCRdb fed the RT-PCR reads into MiXCR, producing one record per CDR3 protein. The data show 500,000 to 600,000 distinct CDR3 sequences, about 15% seen once. Notes on the study in general: Authors suggested seasonal influenza vaccinations each recruit few new T cells.

This CDR3 contains 18 residues. This material consisted of CD4+ T cells sorted from PBMCs, taken less than 30 months after vaccination. The sequence derives from a man between 50 and 70 years old who received an inactivated influenza vaccine. The chain employs TRBV12-3 or TRBV12-4 and TRBJ2-7, with 11 nucleotides matching TRBD2. The CDR3 sequence: CTCSLAGGLADLFGEQYF. The CDR3 nucleotides are TGTACCTGCAGTTTAGCGGGGGGACTAGCGGATCTCTTCGGCGAGCAGTACTTC.